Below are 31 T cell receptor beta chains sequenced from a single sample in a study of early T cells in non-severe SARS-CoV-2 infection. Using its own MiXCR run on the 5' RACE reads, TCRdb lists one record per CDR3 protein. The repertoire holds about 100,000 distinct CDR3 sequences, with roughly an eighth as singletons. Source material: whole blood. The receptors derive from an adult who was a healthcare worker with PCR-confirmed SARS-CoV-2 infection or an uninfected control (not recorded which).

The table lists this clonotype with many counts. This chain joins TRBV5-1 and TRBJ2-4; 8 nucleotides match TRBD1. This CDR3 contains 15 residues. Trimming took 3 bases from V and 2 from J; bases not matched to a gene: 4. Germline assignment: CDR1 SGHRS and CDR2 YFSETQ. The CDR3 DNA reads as TGCGCCAGCAGCTACTCCAGGGGGCCCAAAAACATTCAGTACTTC. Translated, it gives CASSYSRGPKNIQYF.

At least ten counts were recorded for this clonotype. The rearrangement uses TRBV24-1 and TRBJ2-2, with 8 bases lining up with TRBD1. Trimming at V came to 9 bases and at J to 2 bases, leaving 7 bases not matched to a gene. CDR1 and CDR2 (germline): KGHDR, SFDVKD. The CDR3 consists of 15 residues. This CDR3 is CATQRQGTNTGELFF. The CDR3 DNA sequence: TGTGCCACCCAGAGACAGGGGACCAACACCGGGGAGCTGTTTTTT.

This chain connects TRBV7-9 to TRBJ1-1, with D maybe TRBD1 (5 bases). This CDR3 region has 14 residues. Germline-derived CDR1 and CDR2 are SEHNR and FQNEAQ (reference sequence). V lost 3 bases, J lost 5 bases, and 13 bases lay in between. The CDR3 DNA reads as TGTGCCAGCAGCTTTTCCCTGGGGGGGACTGAAGCTTTCTTT. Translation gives CASSFSLGGTEAFF.

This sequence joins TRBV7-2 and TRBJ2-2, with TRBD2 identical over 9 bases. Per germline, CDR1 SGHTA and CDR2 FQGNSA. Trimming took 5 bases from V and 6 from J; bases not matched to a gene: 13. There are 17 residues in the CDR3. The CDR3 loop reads CASSPRLGGGASGELFF. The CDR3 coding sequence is TGTGCCAGCAGCCCTAGGCTGGGCGGGGGGGCCTCCGGGGAGCTGTTTTTT.

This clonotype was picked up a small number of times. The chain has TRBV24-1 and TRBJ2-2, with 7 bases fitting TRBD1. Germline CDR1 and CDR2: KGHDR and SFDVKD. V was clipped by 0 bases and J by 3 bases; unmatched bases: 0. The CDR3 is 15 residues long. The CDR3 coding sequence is TGTGCCACCAGTGATTTGACAGGGGACACCGGGGAGCTGTTTTTT. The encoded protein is CATSDLTGDTGELFF.

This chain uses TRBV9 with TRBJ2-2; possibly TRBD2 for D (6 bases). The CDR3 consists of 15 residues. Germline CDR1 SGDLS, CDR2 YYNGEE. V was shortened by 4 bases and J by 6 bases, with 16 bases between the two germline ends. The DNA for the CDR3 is TGTGCCAGCAGCTTAAGGGACTTCGGGCCCGGGGAGCTGTTTTTT. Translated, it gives CASSLRDFGPGELFF.

CDR3 sequence reads: CSPRGARYNEQFF. The CDR3 DNA follows: TGCAGTCCTCGGGGGGCACGTTACAATGAGCAGTTCTTC. This chain joins TRBV20-1 and TRBJ2-1; D might be TRBD2 (7 bases). CDR3 size: 13 residues. V was cut by 8 bases and J by 4 bases, with 15 bases left in between. In germline, CDR1 is DFQATT, CDR2 SNEGSKA (reference sequence).

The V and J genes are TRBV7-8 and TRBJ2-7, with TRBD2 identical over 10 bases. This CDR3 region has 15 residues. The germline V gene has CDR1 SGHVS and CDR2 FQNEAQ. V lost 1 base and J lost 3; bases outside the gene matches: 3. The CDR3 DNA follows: TGTGCCAGCAGCTTAGGGACTAGCGGACTCTACGAGCAGTACTTC. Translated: CASSLGTSGLYEQYF.

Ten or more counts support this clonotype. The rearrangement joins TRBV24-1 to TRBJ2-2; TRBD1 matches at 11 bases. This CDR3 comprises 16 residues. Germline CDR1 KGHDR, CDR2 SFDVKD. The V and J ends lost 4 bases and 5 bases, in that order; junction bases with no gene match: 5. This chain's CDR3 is CATSDPGQGATGELFF. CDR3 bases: TGTGCCACCAGTGACCCTGGACAGGGGGCAACCGGGGAGCTGTTTTTT.

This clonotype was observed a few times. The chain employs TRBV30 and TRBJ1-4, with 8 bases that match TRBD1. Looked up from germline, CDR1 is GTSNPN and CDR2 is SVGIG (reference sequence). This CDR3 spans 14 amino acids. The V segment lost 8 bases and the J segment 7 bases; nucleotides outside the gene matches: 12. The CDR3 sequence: CAVRPGQAFEKLFF. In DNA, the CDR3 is TGTGCCGTTCGCCCGGGACAGGCTTTTGAAAAACTGTTTTTT.

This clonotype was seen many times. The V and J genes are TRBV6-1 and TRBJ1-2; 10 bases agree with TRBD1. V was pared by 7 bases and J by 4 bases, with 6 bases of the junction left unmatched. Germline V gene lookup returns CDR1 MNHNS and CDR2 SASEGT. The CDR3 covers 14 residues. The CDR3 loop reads CASIGGQGVYGYTF. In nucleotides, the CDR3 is TGTGCCAGCATAGGAGGACAGGGGGTCTATGGCTACACCTTC.

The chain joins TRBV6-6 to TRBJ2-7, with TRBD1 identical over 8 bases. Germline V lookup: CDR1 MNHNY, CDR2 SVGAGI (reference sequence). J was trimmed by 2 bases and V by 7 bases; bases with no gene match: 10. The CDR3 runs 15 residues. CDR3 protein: CASNEPGQATYEQYF. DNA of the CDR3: TGTGCCAGCAACGAACCGGGACAGGCTACCTACGAGCAGTACTTC.

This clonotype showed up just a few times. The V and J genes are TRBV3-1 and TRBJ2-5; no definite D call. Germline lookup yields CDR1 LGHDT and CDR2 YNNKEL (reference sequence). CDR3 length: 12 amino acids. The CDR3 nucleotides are TGTGGGACGGAAAGTTGGGGAGAGACCCAGTACTTC. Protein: CGTESWGETQYF.

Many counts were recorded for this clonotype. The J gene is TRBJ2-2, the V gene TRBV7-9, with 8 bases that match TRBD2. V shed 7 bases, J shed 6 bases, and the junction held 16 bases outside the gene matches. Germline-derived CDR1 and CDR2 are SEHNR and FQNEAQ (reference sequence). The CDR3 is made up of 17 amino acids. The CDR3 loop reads CASTSYHWASGSGELFF. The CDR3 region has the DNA TGTGCCAGCACCTCATACCACTGGGCTAGCGGGTCCGGGGAGCTGTTTTTT.

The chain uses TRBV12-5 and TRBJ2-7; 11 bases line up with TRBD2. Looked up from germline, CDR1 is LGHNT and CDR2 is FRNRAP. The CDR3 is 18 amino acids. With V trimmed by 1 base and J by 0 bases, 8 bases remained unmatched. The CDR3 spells CASGLELAGGKSSYEQYF. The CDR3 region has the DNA TGTGCTAGTGGTTTGGAGCTAGCGGGGGGCAAGAGCTCCTACGAGCAGTACTTC.

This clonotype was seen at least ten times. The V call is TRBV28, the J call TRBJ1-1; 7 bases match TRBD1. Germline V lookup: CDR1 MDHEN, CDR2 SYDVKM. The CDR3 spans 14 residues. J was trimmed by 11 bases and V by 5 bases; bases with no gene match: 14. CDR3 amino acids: CASSQDRPPPRAFF. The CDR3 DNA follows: TGTGCCAGCAGTCAGGACAGGCCCCCCCCTCGGGCTTTCTTT.

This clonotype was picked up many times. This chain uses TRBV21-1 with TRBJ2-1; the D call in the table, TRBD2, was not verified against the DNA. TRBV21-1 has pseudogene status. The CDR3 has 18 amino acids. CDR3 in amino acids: CASSKGLAAGLSYNEQFF. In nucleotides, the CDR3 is TGTGCCAGCAGCAAAGGACTAGCAGCCGGGTTGAGTTACAATGAGCAGTTCTTC.

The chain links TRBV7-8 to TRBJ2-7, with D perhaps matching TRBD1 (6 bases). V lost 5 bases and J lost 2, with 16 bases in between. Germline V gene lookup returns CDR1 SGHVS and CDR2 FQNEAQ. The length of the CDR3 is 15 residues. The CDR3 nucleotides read TGTGCCAGCAGCAGCCGGGACACTCTAACCTACGAGCAGTACTTC. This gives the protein CASSSRDTLTYEQYF.

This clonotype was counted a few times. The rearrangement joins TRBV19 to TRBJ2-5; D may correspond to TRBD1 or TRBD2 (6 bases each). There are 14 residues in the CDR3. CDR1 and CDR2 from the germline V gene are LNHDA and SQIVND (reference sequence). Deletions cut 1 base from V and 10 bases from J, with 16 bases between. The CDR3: CASSIVRAEGGQYF. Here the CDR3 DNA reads TGTGCCAGTAGTATAGTACGAGCGGAGGGGGGCCAGTACTTC.

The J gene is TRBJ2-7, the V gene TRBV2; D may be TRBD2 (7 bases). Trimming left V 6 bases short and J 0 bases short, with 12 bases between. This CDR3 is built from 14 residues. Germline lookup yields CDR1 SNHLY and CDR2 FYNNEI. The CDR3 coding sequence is TGTGCCAGCAGCGAGGGGGGGGCCTCCTACGAGCAGTACTTC. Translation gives CASSEGGASYEQYF. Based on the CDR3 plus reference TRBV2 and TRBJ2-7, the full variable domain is EPEVTQTPSHQVTQMGQEVILRCVPISNHLYFYWYRQILGQKVEFLVSFYNNEISEKSEIFDDQFSVERPDGSNFTLKIRSTKLEDSAMYFCASSEGGASYEQYFGPGTRLTVT.

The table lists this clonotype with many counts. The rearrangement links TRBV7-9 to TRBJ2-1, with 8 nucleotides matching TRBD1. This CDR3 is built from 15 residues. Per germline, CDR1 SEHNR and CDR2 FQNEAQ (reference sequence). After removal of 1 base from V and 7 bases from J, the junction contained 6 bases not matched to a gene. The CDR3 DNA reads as TGTGCCAGCAGCTTAGGGCAGGGGGCGAGGAATGAGCAGTTCTTC. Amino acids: CASSLGQGARNEQFF.

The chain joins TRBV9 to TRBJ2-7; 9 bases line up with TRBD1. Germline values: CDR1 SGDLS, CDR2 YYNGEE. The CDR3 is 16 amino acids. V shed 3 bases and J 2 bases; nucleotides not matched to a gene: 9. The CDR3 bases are TGTGCCAGCAGCGCCACCCCGACAGGGGGAACCTACGAGCAGTACTTC. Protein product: CASSATPTGGTYEQYF.

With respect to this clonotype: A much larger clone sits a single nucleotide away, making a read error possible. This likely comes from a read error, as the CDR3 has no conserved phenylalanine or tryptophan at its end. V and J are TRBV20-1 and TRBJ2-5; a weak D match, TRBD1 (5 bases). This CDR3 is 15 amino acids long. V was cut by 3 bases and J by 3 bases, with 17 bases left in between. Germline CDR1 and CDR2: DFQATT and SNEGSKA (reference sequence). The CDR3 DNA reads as TGCAGTGCTAGTAGGGGCCTCACCGCGAAAGAGACCCAGTACTTA. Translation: CSASRGLTAKETQYL.

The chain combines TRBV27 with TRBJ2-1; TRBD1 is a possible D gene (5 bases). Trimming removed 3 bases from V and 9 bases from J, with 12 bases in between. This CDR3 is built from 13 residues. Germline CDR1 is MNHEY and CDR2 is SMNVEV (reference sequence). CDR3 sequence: CASSFMGQAEQFF. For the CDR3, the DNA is TGTGCCAGCAGTTTTATGGGGCAGGCTGAGCAGTTCTTC.

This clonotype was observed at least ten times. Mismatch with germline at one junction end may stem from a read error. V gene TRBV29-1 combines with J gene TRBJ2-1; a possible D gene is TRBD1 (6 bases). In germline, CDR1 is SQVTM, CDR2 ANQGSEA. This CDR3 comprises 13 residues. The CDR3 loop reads CSVEGGGASEQFF. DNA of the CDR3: TGCAGCGTCGAAGGGGGTGGCGCGAGTGAGCAGTTCTTC.

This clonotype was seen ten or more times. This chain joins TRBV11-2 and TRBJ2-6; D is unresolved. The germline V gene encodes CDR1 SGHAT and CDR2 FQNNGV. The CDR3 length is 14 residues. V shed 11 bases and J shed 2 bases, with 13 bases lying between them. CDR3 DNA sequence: TGTGCCTCCCTAAGAAGGGCTGGGGCCAACGTCCTGACTTTC. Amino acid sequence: CASLRRAGANVLTF.

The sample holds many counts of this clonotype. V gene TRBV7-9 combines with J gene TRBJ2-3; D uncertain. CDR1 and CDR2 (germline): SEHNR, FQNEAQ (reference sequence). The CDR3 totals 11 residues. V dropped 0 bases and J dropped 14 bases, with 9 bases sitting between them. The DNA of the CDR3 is TGTGCCAGCAGCTTAGCGGTTACGTCGTATTTT. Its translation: CASSLAVTSYF.

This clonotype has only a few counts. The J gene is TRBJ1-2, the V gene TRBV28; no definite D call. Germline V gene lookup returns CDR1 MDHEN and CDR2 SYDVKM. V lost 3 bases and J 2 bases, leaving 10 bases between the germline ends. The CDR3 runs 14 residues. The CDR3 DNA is TGTGCCAGCAGTTTGTCAAACCGAAACTATGGCTACACCTTC. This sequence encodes CASSLSNRNYGYTF.

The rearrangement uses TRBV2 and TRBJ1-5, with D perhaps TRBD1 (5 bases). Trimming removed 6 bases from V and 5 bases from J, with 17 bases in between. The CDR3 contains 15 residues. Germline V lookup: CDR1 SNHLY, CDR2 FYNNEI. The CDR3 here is CASSADLGGDQPQHF. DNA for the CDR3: TGTGCCAGCAGCGCGGACTTGGGGGGAGATCAGCCCCAGCATTTT.

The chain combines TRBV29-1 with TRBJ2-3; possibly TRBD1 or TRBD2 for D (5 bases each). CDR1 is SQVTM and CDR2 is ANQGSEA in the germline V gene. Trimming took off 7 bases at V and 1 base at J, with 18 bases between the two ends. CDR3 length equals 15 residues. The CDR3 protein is CSGVPGLTGTDTQYF. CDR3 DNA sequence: TGCAGCGGCGTCCCGGGGCTAACGGGCACAGATACGCAGTATTTT.

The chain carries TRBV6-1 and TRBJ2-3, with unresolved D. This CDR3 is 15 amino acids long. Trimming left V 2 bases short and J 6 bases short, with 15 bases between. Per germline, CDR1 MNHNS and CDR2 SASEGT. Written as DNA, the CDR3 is TGTGCCAGCAGTGAATGGATAGAGCGTGTGGATACGCAGTATTTT. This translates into CASSEWIERVDTQYF.